Listed below are T cell receptor beta chains from one sample, sequenced in a study of blood T cell repertoires in COVID-19. TCRdb's table, derived via immunoSEQ multiplex PCR, lists solely in-frame clones and lacks some. The table has 240,000 or so clones, 80% to 90% seen once; the top ten hold 0.85% to 0.95%. Sequencing input: PBMCs or T cells enriched from blood (not recorded which). These receptors were collected from a man aged 50-59 years who had been exposed to COVID-19. Both conserved end residues are part of each CDR3. D genes are given only for firm matches. Only some rows state a clone size, as once, few, many or a class for expanded clones.

clone_size j_call v_call d_call cdr3_aa cdr3_nt
- TRBJ2-5 TRBV6-5 - CASSSPATGRQETQYF TGTGCCAGCAGTTCCCCGGCGACCGGGAGACAAGAGACCCAGTACTTC
- TRBJ2-3 TRBV6-5 - CASNPLVVGADTQYF TGTGCCAGCAATCCCCTAGTGGTCGGGGCAGATACGCAGTATTTT
- TRBJ1-1 TRBV7-9 - CASSLVQGNTEAFF TGTGCCAGCAGCTTAGTTCAGGGGAACACTGAAGCTTTCTTT
- TRBJ2-1 TRBV10-3 TRBD2 CAISESASGTNYDEQFF TGTGCCATCAGTGAGTCGGCTAGCGGAACTAACTATGATGAGCAGTTCTTC
- TRBJ1-3 TRBV9 TRBD1 CASSVATETGFASGNTIYF TGTGCCAGCAGCGTAGCGACAGAGACAGGGTTTGCCTCTGGAAACACCATATATTTT
- TRBJ1-2 TRBV9 TRBD1 CASSPGTDYGYTF TGTGCCAGCAGCCCTGGGACAGACTATGGCTACACCTTC
- TRBJ2-1 TRBV11-3 TRBD1 CASSDGQGSYNEQFF TGTGCCAGCAGCGACGGACAGGGCTCCTACAATGAGCAGTTCTTC
- TRBJ2-3 TRBV24-1 TRBD1 CATAMGQGTDTQYF TGTGCCACCGCGATGGGACAGGGAACAGATACGCAGTATTTT
- TRBJ2-6 TRBV15 - CATSAQPYPGANVLTF TGTGCCACCAGCGCCCAACCCTATCCCGGGGCCAACGTCCTGACTTTC
- TRBJ1-6 TRBV7-2 - CASSLEGRSPLHF TGTGCCAGCAGCTTAGAGGGGAGGTCACCCCTCCACTTT
- TRBJ1-1 TRBV13 - CASRPYPIRQRNTEAFF TGTGCCAGCAGACCATATCCGATCCGCCAGCGGAACACTGAAGCTTTCTTT
once TRBJ1-4 TRBV10-3 - CAISESSAGNEKLFF TGTGCCATCAGTGAGTCTTCGGCAGGGAATGAAAAACTGTTTTTT
- TRBJ2-1 TRBV2 TRBD2 CASSERLAGGQNEQFF TGTGCCAGCAGTGAACGACTAGCGGGGGGGCAGAATGAGCAGTTCTTC
- TRBJ1-1 TRBV10-3 TRBD1 CAIRYSTGARAFF TGTGCCATCAGATACTCGACAGGGGCGAGGGCTTTCTTT
- TRBJ2-1 TRBV7-7 TRBD1 CASSLTGDNEQFF TGTGCTAGCAGCCTCACAGGGGACAATGAGCAGTTCTTC
- TRBJ1-4 TRBV11-2 - CASSLESGDPLFF TGTGCCAGCAGCTTAGAGTCAGGTGACCCACTGTTTTTT
- TRBJ1-6 TRBV5-1 TRBD1 CASSLGDRGYNSPLHF TGCGCCAGCAGCTTGGGGGACAGGGGTTATAATTCACCCCTCCACTTT
- TRBJ1-5 TRBV18 - CASSPSSGSQPQHF TGTGCCAGCTCACCATCATCTGGGAGTCAGCCCCAGCATTTT
- TRBJ1-2 TRBV19 - CASSNSGTLLYGYTF TGTGCCAGTAGCAACTCCGGGACACTTCTCTATGGCTACACCTTC
- TRBJ2-3 TRBV12-5 TRBD2 CASSTVTSGIADTQYF TGTGCTAGCAGTACGGTCACTAGCGGGATCGCAGATACGCAGTATTTT
- TRBJ2-3 TRBV28 - CASSLTDTQYF TGTGCCAGCAGCCTTACAGATACGCAGTATTTT
- TRBJ1-2 TRBV7-9 - CASSLAKRWRGDGYTF TGTGCCAGCAGCTTAGCGAAGAGGTGGAGGGGTGACGGCTACACCTTC
- TRBJ2-5 TRBV30 TRBD1 CAWRKGQGEVETQYF TGTGCCTGGAGGAAAGGACAGGGGGAGGTAGAGACCCAGTACTTC
- TRBJ1-6 TRBV28 - CASTWQGPSYNSPLHF TGTGCCAGCACTTGGCAGGGGCCGTCCTATAATTCACCCCTCCACTTT
- TRBJ1-2 TRBV6-1 TRBD1 CASSKVIGGTDYGYTF TGTGCCAGCAGTAAAGTAATCGGTGGGACAGACTATGGCTACACCTTC
- TRBJ1-2 TRBV10-2 - CASSGRQSNYGYTF TGCGCCAGCAGTGGCCGACAGTCCAACTATGGCTACACCTTC
- TRBJ2-5 TRBV9 - CASSVDKEETQYF TGTGCCAGCAGCGTTGACAAGGAAGAGACCCAGTACTTC
- TRBJ1-5 TRBV2 - CASSGQGNQPQHF TGTGCCAGCAGTGGACAGGGCAATCAGCCCCAGCATTTT
- TRBJ2-3 TRBV19 - CASSIDQVHRGNTQYF TGTGCCAGTAGTATAGATCAAGTTCATCGAGGGAATACGCAGTATTTT
- TRBJ1-3 TRBV18 TRBD1 CASSPKTQGAADTIYF TGTGCCAGCTCACCAAAAACACAGGGGGCCGCGGACACCATATATTTT
- TRBJ2-1 TRBV23-1 TRBD1 CASSRQGVINEQFF TGCGCCAGCAGTCGCCAGGGGGTAATCAATGAGCAGTTCTTC
- TRBJ1-5 TRBV28 TRBD1 CASRWTGDQPQHF TGTGCCAGCAGATGGACAGGTGATCAGCCCCAGCATTTT
once TRBJ2-2 TRBV28 TRBD2 CASSTPAGGTGELFF TGTGCCAGCAGCACCCCTGCGGGAGGCACCGGGGAGCTGTTTTTT
- TRBJ2-5 TRBV11-3 TRBD1 CASSLFPPTGSLETQYF TGTGCCAGCAGCTTATTCCCCCCGACAGGGTCGTTGGAGACCCAGTACTTC
- TRBJ2-1 TRBV4-2 TRBD2 CASSLGTSGSSYNEQFF TGTGCCAGCAGCCTGGGGACTAGCGGGAGCTCCTACAATGAGCAGTTCTTC
- TRBJ1-3 TRBV5-4 TRBD1 CASSSGQGKTGNTIYF TGTGCCAGCAGTTCCGGACAGGGGAAAACTGGAAACACCATATATTTT
- TRBJ1-3 TRBV27 - CASSLSRYNSGNTIYF TGTGCCAGCAGTTTATCGCGATATAACTCTGGAAACACCATATATTTT
- TRBJ1-1 TRBV12-3/TRBV12-4 TRBD1 CASSQGTGAEAFF TGTGCCAGCAGTCAAGGGACAGGGGCTGAAGCTTTCTTT
- TRBJ2-5 TRBV5-5 TRBD1 CASSPNPGQQETQYF TGTGCCAGCAGCCCAAACCCGGGACAGCAAGAGACCCAGTACTTC
- TRBJ2-1 TRBV4-2 TRBD2 CASSTGTTNYNEQFF TGTGCCAGCAGCACCGGGACTACCAACTACAATGAGCAGTTCTTC
- TRBJ1-2 TRBV5-1 TRBD1 CASSSTGTGNGGYTF TGCGCCAGCAGCTCGACCGGGACAGGGAACGGGGGCTACACCTTC
- TRBJ1-2 TRBV9 - CASSRQGSNYGYTF TGTGCCAGCAGCCGGCAGGGGTCTAACTATGGCTACACCTTC
- TRBJ1-4 TRBV7-2 - CASSRQSYEKLFF TGTGCCAGCAGCCGACAGTCTTACGAAAAACTGTTTTTT
- TRBJ2-1 TRBV3-1/TRBV3-2 TRBD2 CASSQSPSSGREQFF TGTGCCAGCAGCCAGTCACCCTCTAGCGGGAGGGAGCAGTTCTTC
- TRBJ2-7 TRBV5-4 TRBD1 CASSRDSYEQYF TGTGCCAGCAGCCGGGACAGCTACGAGCAGTACTTC
- TRBJ1-2 TRBV19 TRBD1 CASTLDRGLYGYTF TGTGCCAGTACCCTCGACAGGGGGCTGTATGGCTACACCTTC
few TRBJ2-2 TRBV7-3 - CASSLNWRGGELFF TGTGCCAGCAGCTTAAATTGGAGGGGCGGGGAGCTGTTTTTT
- TRBJ1-5 TRBV18 TRBD1 CASSPTTGAYSNQPQHF TGTGCCAGCTCGCCTACTACAGGGGCGTATAGCAATCAGCCCCAGCATTTT
- TRBJ2-1 TRBV9 TRBD1 CASSVASRQGWDEQFF TGTGCCAGCAGCGTAGCCTCGAGACAGGGGTGGGATGAGCAGTTCTTC
- TRBJ2-3 TRBV28 - CASSTQGDTQYF TGTGCCAGCAGTACTCAGGGAGATACGCAGTATTTT
- TRBJ2-5 TRBV6-5 - CASQMDSDQETQYF TGTGCCAGCCAAATGGACAGCGATCAAGAGACCCAGTACTTC
- TRBJ2-5 TRBV5-1 - CASSLALHRQETQYF TGCGCCAGCAGCTTGGCCCTCCACAGACAAGAGACCCAGTACTTC
- TRBJ2-2 TRBV24-1 TRBD1 CATREAGGLETGELFF TGTGCCACCAGGGAGGCAGGGGGCCTGGAAACCGGGGAGCTGTTTTTT